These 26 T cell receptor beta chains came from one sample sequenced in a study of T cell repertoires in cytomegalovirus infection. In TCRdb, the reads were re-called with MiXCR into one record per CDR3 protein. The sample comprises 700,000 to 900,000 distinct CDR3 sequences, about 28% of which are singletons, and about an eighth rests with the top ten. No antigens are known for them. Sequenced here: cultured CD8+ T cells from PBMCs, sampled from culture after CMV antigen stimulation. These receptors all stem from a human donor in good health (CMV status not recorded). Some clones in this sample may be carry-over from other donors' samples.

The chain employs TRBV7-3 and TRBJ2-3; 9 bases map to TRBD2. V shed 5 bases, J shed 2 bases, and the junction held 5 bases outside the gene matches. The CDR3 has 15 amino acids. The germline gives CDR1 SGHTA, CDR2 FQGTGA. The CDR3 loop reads CASSAGGALTDTQYF. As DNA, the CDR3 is TGTGCCAGCAGCGCGGGGGGGGCCCTCACAGATACGCAGTATTTT.

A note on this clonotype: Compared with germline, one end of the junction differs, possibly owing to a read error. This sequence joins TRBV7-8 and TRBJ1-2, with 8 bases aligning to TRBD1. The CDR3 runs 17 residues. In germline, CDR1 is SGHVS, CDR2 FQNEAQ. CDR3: CTSSLAARRDRPGGYTF. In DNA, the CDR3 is TGTACCAGCAGCTTAGCCGCCCGCCGGGACAGGCCTGGAGGCTACACCTTC. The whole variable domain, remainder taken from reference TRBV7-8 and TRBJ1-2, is GAGVSQSPRYKVAKRGQDVALRCDPISGHVSLFWYQQALGQGPEFLTYFQNEAQLDKSGLPSDRFFAERPEGSVSTLKIQRTQQEDSAVYLCTSSLAARRDRPGGYTFGSGTRLTVV.

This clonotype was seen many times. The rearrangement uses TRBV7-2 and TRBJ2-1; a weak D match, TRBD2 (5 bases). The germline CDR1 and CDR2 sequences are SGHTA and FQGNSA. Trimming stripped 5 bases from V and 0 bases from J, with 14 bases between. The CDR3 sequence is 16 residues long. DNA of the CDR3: TGTGCCAGCAGCCCGCCGGAGACTACCTCCTACAATGAGCAGTTCTTC. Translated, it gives CASSPPETTSYNEQFF.

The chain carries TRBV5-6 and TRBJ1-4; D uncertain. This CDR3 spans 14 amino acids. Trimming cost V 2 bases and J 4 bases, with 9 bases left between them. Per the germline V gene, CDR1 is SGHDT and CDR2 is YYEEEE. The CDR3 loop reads CASSLKQSNEKLFF. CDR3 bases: TGTGCCAGCAGCTTAAAACAGAGTAATGAAAAACTGTTTTTT.

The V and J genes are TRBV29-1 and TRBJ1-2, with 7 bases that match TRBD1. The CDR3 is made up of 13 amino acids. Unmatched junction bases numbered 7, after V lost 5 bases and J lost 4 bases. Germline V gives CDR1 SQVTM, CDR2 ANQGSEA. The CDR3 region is CSVWTGRSYGYTF. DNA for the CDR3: TGCAGCGTTTGGACAGGTCGGAGCTATGGCTACACCTTC.

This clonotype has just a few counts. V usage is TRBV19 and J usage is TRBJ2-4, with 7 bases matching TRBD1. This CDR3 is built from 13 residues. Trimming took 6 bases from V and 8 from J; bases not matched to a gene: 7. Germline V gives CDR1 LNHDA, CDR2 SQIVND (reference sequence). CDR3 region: CASRNRGMDIQYF. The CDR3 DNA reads TGTGCCAGTAGGAACAGGGGAATGGACATTCAGTACTTC.

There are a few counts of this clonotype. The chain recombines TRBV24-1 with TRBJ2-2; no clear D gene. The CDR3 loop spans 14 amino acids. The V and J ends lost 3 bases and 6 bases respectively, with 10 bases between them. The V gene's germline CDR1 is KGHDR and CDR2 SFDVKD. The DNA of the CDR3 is TGTGCCACCAGTGATGGGGTCTGGTCCGGGGAGCTGTTTTTT. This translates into CATSDGVWSGELFF.

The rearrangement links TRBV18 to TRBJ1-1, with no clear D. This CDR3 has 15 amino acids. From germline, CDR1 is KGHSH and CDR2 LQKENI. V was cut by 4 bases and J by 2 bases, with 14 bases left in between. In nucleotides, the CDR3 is TGTGCCAGCTCACAGCAGGATGAGTCCAACACTGAAGCTTTCTTT. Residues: CASSQQDESNTEAFF.

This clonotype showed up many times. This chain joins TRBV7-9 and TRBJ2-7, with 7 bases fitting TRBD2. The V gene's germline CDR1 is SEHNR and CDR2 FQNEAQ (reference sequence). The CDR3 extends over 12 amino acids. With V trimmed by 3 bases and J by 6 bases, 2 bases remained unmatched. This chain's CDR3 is CASSLGGAEQYF. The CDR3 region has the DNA TGTGCCAGCAGCTTGGGAGGGGCCGAGCAGTACTTC.

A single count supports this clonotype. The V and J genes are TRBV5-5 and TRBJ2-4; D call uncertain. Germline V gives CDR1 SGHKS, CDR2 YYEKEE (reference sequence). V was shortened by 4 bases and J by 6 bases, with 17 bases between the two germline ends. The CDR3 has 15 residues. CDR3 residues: CASSPNPGPRNIQYF. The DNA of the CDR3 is TGTGCCAGCAGCCCAAACCCGGGCCCCAGAAACATTCAGTACTTC.

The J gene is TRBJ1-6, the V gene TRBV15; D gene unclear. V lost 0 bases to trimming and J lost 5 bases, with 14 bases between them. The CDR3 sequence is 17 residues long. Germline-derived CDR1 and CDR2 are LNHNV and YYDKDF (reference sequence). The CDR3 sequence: CATSRDWRREHNSPLHF. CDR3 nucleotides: TGTGCCACCAGCAGAGATTGGCGACGGGAACATAATTCACCCCTCCACTTT.

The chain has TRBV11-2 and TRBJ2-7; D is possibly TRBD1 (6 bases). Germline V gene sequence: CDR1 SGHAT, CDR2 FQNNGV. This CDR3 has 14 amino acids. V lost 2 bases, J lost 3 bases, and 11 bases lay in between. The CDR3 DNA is TGTGCCAGCAGCTTATTCGACAGGAACTACGAGCAGTACTTC. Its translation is CASSLFDRNYEQYF.

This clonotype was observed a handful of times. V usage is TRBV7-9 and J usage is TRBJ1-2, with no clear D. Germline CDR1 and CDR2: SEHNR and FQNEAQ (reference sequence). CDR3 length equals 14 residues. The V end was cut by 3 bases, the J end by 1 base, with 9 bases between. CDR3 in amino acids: CASSLDGINYGYTF. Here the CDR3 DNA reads TGTGCCAGCAGCTTGGACGGAATTAACTATGGCTACACCTTC.

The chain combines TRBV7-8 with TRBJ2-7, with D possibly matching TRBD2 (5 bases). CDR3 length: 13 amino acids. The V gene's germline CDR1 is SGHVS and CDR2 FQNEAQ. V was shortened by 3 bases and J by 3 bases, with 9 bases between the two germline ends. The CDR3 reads CASSFRGYYEQYF. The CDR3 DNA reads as TGTGCCAGCAGCTTCAGAGGGTACTACGAGCAGTACTTC.

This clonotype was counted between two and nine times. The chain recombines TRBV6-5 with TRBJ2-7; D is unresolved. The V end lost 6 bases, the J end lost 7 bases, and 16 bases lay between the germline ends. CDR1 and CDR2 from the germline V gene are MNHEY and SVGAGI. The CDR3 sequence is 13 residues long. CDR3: CASSLDGDREQYF. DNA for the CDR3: TGTGCCAGCAGCTTGGACGGAGATCGGGAGCAGTACTTC.

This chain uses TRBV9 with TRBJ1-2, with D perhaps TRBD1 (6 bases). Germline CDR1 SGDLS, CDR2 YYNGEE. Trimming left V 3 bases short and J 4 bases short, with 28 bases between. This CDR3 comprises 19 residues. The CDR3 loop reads CASSGLNGPRGLGGYGYTF. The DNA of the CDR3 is TGTGCCAGCAGCGGCTTAAACGGACCGAGGGGTTTAGGGGGCTATGGCTACACCTTC.

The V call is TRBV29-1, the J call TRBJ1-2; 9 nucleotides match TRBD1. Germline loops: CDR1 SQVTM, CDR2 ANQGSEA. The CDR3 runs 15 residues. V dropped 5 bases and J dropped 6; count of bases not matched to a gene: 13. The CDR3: CSVPRITGGVDGYTF. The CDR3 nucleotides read TGCAGCGTTCCTAGGATCACAGGGGGCGTAGATGGCTACACCTTC.

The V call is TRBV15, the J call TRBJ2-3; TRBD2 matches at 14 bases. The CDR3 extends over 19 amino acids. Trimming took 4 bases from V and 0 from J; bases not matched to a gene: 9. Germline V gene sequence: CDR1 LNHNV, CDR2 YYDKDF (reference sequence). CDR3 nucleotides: TGTGCCACCAGCAACCCCGTAGGACTAGCGGGGGGTAGCACAGATACGCAGTATTTT. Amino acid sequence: CATSNPVGLAGGSTDTQYF. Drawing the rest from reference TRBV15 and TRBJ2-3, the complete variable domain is DAMVIQNPRYQVTQFGKPVTLSCSQTLNHNVMYWYQQKSSQAPKLLFHYYDKDFNNEADTPDNFQSRRPNTSFCFLDIRSPGLGDTAMYLCATSNPVGLAGGSTDTQYFGPGTRLTVL.

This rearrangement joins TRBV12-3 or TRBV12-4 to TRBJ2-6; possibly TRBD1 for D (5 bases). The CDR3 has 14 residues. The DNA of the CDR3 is TGTGCTTCCCAAAAGGGGCGTGGGGCCAACGTCCTGACTTTC. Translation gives CASQKGRGANVLTF.

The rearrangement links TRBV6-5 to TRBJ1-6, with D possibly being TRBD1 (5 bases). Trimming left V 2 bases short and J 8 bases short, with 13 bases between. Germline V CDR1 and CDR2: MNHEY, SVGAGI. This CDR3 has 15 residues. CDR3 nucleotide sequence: TGTGCCAGCAGTTACGGGGGACTAGGAGATTCACCCCTCCACTTT. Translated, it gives CASSYGGLGDSPLHF.

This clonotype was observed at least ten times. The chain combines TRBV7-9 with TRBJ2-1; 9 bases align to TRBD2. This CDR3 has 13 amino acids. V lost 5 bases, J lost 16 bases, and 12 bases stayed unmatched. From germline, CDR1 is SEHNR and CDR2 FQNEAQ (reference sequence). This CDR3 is CASSQGAGAGGFF. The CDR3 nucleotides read TGTGCCAGCAGCCAAGGGGCCGGAGCGGGGGGATTCTTC.

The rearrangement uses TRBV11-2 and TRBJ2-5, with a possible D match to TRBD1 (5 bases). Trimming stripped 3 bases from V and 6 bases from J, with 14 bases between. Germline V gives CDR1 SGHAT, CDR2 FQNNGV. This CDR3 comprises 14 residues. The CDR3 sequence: CASSFRTTPKTQYF. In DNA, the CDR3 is TGTGCCAGCAGCTTTAGGACAACCCCAAAGACCCAGTACTTC.

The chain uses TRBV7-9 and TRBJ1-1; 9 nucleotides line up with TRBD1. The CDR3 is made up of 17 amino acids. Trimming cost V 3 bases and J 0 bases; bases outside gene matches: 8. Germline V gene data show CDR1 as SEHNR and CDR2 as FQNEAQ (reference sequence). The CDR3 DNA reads TGTGCCAGCAGCTTCGCCAGGGACAGGGCCTTGAACACTGAAGCTTTCTTT. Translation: CASSFARDRALNTEAFF.

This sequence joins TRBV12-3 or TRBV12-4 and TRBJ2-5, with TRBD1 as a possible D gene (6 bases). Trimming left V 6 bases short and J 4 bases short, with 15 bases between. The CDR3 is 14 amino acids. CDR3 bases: TGTGCCAGCAGCCCGACAGGCGCCGGAGAGACCCAGTACTTC. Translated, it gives CASSPTGAGETQYF.

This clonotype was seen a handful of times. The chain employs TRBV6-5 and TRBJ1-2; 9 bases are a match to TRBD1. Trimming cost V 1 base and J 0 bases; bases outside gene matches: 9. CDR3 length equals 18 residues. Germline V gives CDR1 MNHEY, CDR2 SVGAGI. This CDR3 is CASSYWPGQGFSNYGYTF. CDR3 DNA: TGTGCCAGCAGTTACTGGCCGGGACAGGGATTCTCTAACTATGGCTACACCTTC.

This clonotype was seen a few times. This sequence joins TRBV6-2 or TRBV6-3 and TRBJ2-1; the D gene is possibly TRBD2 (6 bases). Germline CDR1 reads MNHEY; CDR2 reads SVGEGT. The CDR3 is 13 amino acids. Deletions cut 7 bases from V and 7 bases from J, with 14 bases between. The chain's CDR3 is CASTPGGRNEQFF. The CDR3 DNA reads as TGTGCCAGCACTCCTGGAGGGCGAAATGAGCAGTTCTTC.